In its sample, the clone carrying this T cell receptor (beta chain) was seen many times. Antigen: not known. This sample stems from a study of early T cells in non-severe SARS-CoV-2 infection. Study-level information: Sequencing targeted bulk RNA from unsorted whole blood, leaving chains unpaired. Overall study findings and caveats: The study's VDJdb matching favored anti-spike CD8 responses and missed private and CD4 specificities.

cDNA molecules, individually, were tagged with unique molecular identifiers. TCRdb re-derived calls from the 5' RACE reads in MiXCR, one entry per CDR3 protein. The table lists 65,000 to 95,000 distinct CDR3 sequences, 9.5% to 15% of them singletons, with less than 20% in the top ten. CDR1 and CDR2 (germline): MNHEY, SMNVEV (reference sequence). The CDR3 sequence is 15 residues long. V shed 5 bases and J 4 bases; nucleotides not matched to a gene: 8. V gene TRBV27 combines with J gene TRBJ1-1; 9 bases are a match to TRBD1. The origin of this receptor is an adult who was a healthcare worker with PCR-confirmed SARS-CoV-2 infection or an uninfected control (not recorded which). The donor label of this sample is uncertain. The sequencing used whole blood, collected at baseline. The CDR3 bases are TGTGCCAGCAGTACTCGGGACAGGGCGACCACTGAAGCTTTCTTT. Its translation is CASSTRDRATTEAFF.